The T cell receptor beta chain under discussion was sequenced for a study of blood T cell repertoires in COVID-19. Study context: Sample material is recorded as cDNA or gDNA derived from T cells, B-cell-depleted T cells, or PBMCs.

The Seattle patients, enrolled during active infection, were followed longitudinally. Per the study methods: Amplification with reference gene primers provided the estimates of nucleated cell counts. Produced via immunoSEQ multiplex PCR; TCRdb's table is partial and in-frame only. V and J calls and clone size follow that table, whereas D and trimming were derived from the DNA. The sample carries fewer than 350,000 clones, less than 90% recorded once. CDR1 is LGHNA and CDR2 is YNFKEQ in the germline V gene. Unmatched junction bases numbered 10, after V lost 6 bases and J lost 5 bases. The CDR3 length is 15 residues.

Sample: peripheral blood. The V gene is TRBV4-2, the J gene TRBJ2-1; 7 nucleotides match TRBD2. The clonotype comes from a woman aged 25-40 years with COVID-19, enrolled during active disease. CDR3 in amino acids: CASRARGDQDNEQFF. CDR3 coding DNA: TGTGCCAGCAGAGCCCGGGGGGACCAAGACAATGAGCAGTTCTTC.